A single sample is the source of the 24 T cell receptor beta chains below, sequenced in a study of T cell responses to AZD1222 COVID-19 vaccine. The protocol was immunoSEQ multiplex PCR, while the TCRdb copy is restricted to in-frame clones and leaves out a portion. The sample has approximately 100,000 clones; around 93% are singletons. The sequences come from peripheral blood, collected on day 0 of AZD1222 vaccination. These receptor sequences come from an adult in good health.

In its sample, this clone is medium-sized (0.01 to 0.1%). The genes are TRBV7-8 and TRBJ1-1, with D unresolved. The germline V gene has CDR1 SGHVS and CDR2 FQNEAQ. The CDR3 contains 13 residues. The ends were cut back, 2 bases at V and 7 bases at J, with 11 bases in the middle. Here the CDR3 reads CASSLNDGGEAFF. The CDR3 DNA follows: TGTGCCAGCAGCTTAAATGATGGTGGTGAAGCTTTCTTT. Based on the CDR3 plus reference TRBV7-8 and TRBJ1-1, the full variable domain is GAGVSQSPRYKVAKRGQDVALRCDPISGHVSLFWYQQALGQGPEFLTYFQNEAQLDKSGLPSDRFFAERPEGSVSTLKIQRTQQEDSAVYLCASSLNDGGEAFFGQGTRLTVV.

This clone was picked up one time. The rearrangement links TRBV6-5 to TRBJ1-3, with D unresolved. The V end lost 3 bases, the J end lost 9 bases, and 12 bases lay between the germline ends. The germline gives CDR1 MNHEY, CDR2 SVGAGI. There are 13 residues in the CDR3. The DNA for the CDR3 is TGTGCCAGCAGTTATTATGGCTCTAGCACCATATATTTT. Translated, it gives CASSYYGSSTIYF.

This chain joins TRBV10-3 and TRBJ2-1; TRBD1 matches at 7 bases. CDR1 and CDR2 (germline): ENHRY, SYGVKD. The CDR3 is 16 residues long. Unmatched junction bases numbered 9, after V lost 6 bases and J lost 1 base. The CDR3 is CAISPWTGQSYNEQFF. The CDR3 DNA reads TGTGCCATCAGCCCCTGGACGGGACAGTCCTACAATGAGCAGTTCTTC.

The V gene is TRBV30, the J gene TRBJ1-5; D uncertain. This CDR3 is 13 amino acids long. Trimming shortened V by 0 bases and J by 7 bases, and 10 bases separated the two germline ends. From germline, CDR1 is GTSNPN and CDR2 SVGIG (reference sequence). CDR3 amino acids: CAWSVAERQPQHF. Written as DNA, the CDR3 is TGTGCCTGGAGTGTAGCCGAACGACAGCCCCAGCATTTT.

The V call is TRBV10-1, the J call TRBJ2-3, with no clear D. Germline-derived CDR1 and CDR2 are WNHNN and SYGVQD (reference sequence). Deletions cut 2 bases from V and 2 bases from J, with 8 bases between. This CDR3 region has 14 residues. The CDR3 is CASSENLYTDTQYF. CDR3 coding DNA: TGCGCCAGCAGTGAGAATCTTTACACAGATACGCAGTATTTT.

The V and J genes are TRBV6-4 and TRBJ2-3, with a weak D call TRBD1 (6 bases). Trimming pared 5 bases from V and 0 bases from J, leaving 15 bases between. The CDR3 runs to 16 residues. Germline CDR1 is MRHNA and CDR2 is SNTAGT. The CDR3 sequence: CASSKHTGQSTDTQYF. CDR3 coding DNA: TGTGCCAGCAGTAAACACACAGGGCAGAGCACAGATACGCAGTATTTT.

This rearrangement joins TRBV6-5 to TRBJ2-7; D uncertain. CDR1 and CDR2 (germline): MNHEY, SVGAGI. With 0 bases removed from V and 2 bases from J, the gap between germline ends came to 8 bases. The CDR3 contains 14 residues. CDR3 amino acids: CASSYSRETYEQYF. The CDR3 nucleotides are TGTGCCAGCAGTTACTCGAGAGAAACCTACGAGCAGTACTTC.

Here the CDR3 reads CASSQSLGNQPQHF. The CDR3 nucleotides are TGTGCCAGCAGCCAGTCTCTGGGGAATCAGCCCCAGCATTTT. The chain couples TRBV3-1 (or the pseudogene TRBV3-2) to TRBJ1-5; D is undetermined. CDR1 is LGHDT and CDR2 is YNNKEL in the germline V gene (reference sequence). This CDR3 has 14 amino acids. Trimming removed 3 bases from V and 4 bases from J, with 10 bases in between.

This clone was picked up one time. This rearrangement joins TRBV19 to TRBJ1-4; no reliable D call. This CDR3 is built from 18 residues. Germline CDR1 and CDR2: LNHDA and SQIVND (reference sequence). Trimming cost V 6 bases and J 0 bases, with 20 bases left between them. CDR3: CASSRDLHSSATNEKLFF. The CDR3, as DNA: TGTGCCAGTAGCCGGGATTTACATTCGTCTGCAACTAATGAAAAACTGTTTTTT. Supplemented by reference TRBV19 and TRBJ1-4, the full variable domain reads DGGITQSPKYLFRKEGQNVTLSCEQNLNHDAMYWYRQDPGQGLRLIYYSQIVNDFQKGDIAEGYSVSREKKESFPLTVTSAQKNPTAFYLCASSRDLHSSATNEKLFFGSGTQLSVL.

V and J are TRBV28 and TRBJ1-5, with D unresolved. The CDR3 is 15 amino acids. Germline V gene sequence: CDR1 MDHEN, CDR2 SYDVKM. V was clipped by 6 bases and J by 6 bases, with 18 bases between them. The CDR3 DNA reads TGTGCCAGCAGGCCGGGCCCCCGGAGGACTCAGCCCCAGCATTTT. Amino acids: CASRPGPRRTQPQHF. The full variable domain, with the rest looked up from reference TRBV28 and TRBJ1-5, is DVKVTQSSRYLVKRTGEKVFLECVQDMDHENMFWYRQDPGLGLRLIYFSYDVKMKEKGDIPEGYSVSREKKERFSLILESASTNQTSMYLCASRPGPRRTQPQHFGDGTRLSIL.

This clone was seen once. The J gene is TRBJ2-7, the V gene TRBV3-1 (or the pseudogene TRBV3-2); unclear D gene. The V gene's germline CDR1 is LGHDT and CDR2 YNNKEL (reference sequence). This CDR3 is 13 amino acids long. Trimming pared 4 bases from V and 6 bases from J, leaving 13 bases between. Here the CDR3 DNA reads TGTGCCAGCAGCCCCAGGCAGGATCCCGAGCAGTACTTC. Its protein product is CASSPRQDPEQYF.

The V gene is TRBV2, the J gene TRBJ2-5; 11 bases line up with TRBD2. CDR1 is SNHLY and CDR2 is FYNNEI in the germline V gene. The CDR3 is made up of 14 amino acids. The V segment lost 3 bases and the J segment 5 bases; nucleotides outside the gene matches: 2. The CDR3 reads CASSETSGDETQYF. In DNA, the CDR3 is TGTGCCAGCAGTGAGACTAGCGGGGACGAGACCCAGTACTTC.

This chain joins TRBV11-3 and TRBJ1-2, with no clear D. CDR3 length equals 14 residues. Trimming took off 7 bases at V and 7 bases at J, with 19 bases between the two ends. Looked up from germline, CDR1 is SGHNT and CDR2 is YENEEA. The CDR3 bases are TGTGCCAGCACCGAATTGAGGCGGGAGGCTGGCTACACCTTC. It yields the protein CASTELRREAGYTF.

The V call is TRBV30, the J call TRBJ1-6; D gene uncertain. V lost 1 base to trimming and J lost 7 bases, with 5 bases between them. Germline V gene data show CDR1 as GTSNPN and CDR2 as SVGIG (reference sequence). The CDR3 is made up of 12 amino acids. This CDR3 is CAWSDGNSPLHF. The CDR3 bases are TGTGCCTGGAGTGACGGCAATTCACCCCTCCACTTT. Variable domain in full (rest from reference TRBV30 and TRBJ1-6): SQTIHQWPATLVQPVGSPLSLECTVEGTSNPNLYWYRQAAGRGLQLLFYSVGIGQISSEVPQNLSASRPQDRQFILSSKKLLLSDSGFYLCAWSDGNSPLHFGNGTRLTVT.

CDR3 coding DNA: TGCGCCAGCAACGACAGCCCTGGCTCTGAAGCTTTCTTT. This encodes CASNDSPGSEAFF. V and J are TRBV5-1 and TRBJ1-1, with D maybe TRBD1 (5 bases). Germline V gene sequence: CDR1 SGHRS, CDR2 YFSETQ. The CDR3 consists of 13 residues. V gave up 6 bases and J gave up 6 bases, with 15 bases separating them. Variable domain in full (rest from reference TRBV5-1 and TRBJ1-1): KAGVTQTPRYLIKTRGQQVTLSCSPISGHRSVSWYQQTPGQGLQFLFEYFSETQRNKGNFPGRFSGRQFSNSRSEMNVSTLELGDSALYLCASNDSPGSEAFFGQGTRLTVV.

The chain combines TRBV6-5 with TRBJ2-1, with a weak D call TRBD2 (6 bases). CDR1 is MNHEY, CDR2 SVGAGI, per germline. Between the trimmed V and J ends, which lost 2 bases and 7 bases, there was a span of 12 bases. This CDR3 spans 14 amino acids. The CDR3 is CASSYGGGLNEQFF. Here the CDR3 DNA reads TGTGCCAGCAGTTACGGGGGAGGCTTAAATGAGCAGTTCTTC.

The V call is TRBV9, the J call TRBJ1-1; D is uncertain. Germline loops: CDR1 SGDLS, CDR2 YYNGEE. The V gene lost 4 bases and the J gene lost 3 bases, with 13 bases spanning the gap. This CDR3 region has 14 residues. CDR3 sequence (DNA): TGTGCCAGCAGCCCGGGTTCCGGACACACTGAAGCTTTCTTT. This encodes CASSPGSGHTEAFF.

The V and J genes are TRBV4-3 and TRBJ2-5; 8 bases line up with TRBD2. Germline V gene data show CDR1 as LGHNA and CDR2 as YSLEER. The CDR3 is 16 amino acids. Trimming took 4 bases from V and 4 from J; bases not matched to a gene: 11. The CDR3 region is CASSPLSGGVIETQYF. The DNA of the CDR3 is TGCGCCAGCAGCCCGTTATCCGGGGGGGTCATAGAGACCCAGTACTTC.

V is TRBV7-7 and J is TRBJ2-3; a possible D gene is TRBD2 (6 bases). CDR1 is SSHAT, CDR2 FNYEAQ, per germline (reference sequence). CDR3 length: 18 amino acids. Trimming removed 1 base from V and 6 bases from J, with 23 bases in between. The CDR3 here is CASSLEISGPSRSDTQYF. CDR3 DNA: TGTGCCAGCAGCTTAGAGATTAGCGGACCCTCTCGTTCGGATACGCAGTATTTT.

The chain links TRBV3-1 (or the pseudogene TRBV3-2) to TRBJ2-1; possibly TRBD2 for D (5 bases). The CDR3 is 13 amino acids. Germline CDR1 and CDR2: LGHDT and YNNKEL (reference sequence). With 3 bases removed from V and 8 bases from J, the gap between germline ends came to 11 bases. In DNA form, the CDR3 reads TGTGCCAGCAGCCATGCGGGCGGATATGAGCAGTTCTTC. Protein: CASSHAGGYEQFF.

The chain recombines TRBV27 with TRBJ1-1; D perhaps matches TRBD1 (6 bases). Trimming cost V 3 bases and J 3 bases, with 14 bases left between them. Germline V gives CDR1 MNHEY, CDR2 SMNVEV (reference sequence). The length of the CDR3 is 15 residues. CDR3 in amino acids: CASSLGGGGDTEAFF. The DNA of the CDR3 is TGTGCCAGCAGTTTGGGAGGGGGGGGTGACACTGAAGCTTTCTTT.

The chain joins TRBV15 to TRBJ2-3; 9 positions match TRBD1. V lost 0 bases, J lost 6 bases, and 7 bases stayed unmatched. This CDR3 is 16 amino acids long. Germline V CDR1 and CDR2: LNHNV, YYDKDF (reference sequence). The CDR3 DNA reads TGTGCCACCAGCAGAGAAGGCACAGGGGGCGCGGATACGCAGTATTTT. As protein: CATSREGTGGADTQYF.

The rearrangement joins TRBV5-1 to TRBJ2-2, with D tentatively TRBD1 (5 bases). Trimming took 4 bases from V and 1 from J, leaving 8 bases between them. The CDR3 extends over 14 amino acids. Germline values: CDR1 SGHRS, CDR2 YFSETQ. CDR3 in amino acids: CASSPGQNTGELFF. CDR3 bases: TGCGCCAGCAGCCCAGGACAGAACACCGGGGAGCTGTTTTTT.

The rearrangement links TRBV2 to TRBJ2-5; 10 bases are shared with TRBD1. This CDR3 has 15 amino acids. The germline V gene has CDR1 SNHLY and CDR2 FYNNEI. J lost 5 bases, V lost 4 bases, and 7 bases had no gene match. For the CDR3, the DNA is TGTGCCAGCAGTGTGAGACAGGGGGCCCGGGAGACCCAGTACTTC. It encodes CASSVRQGARETQYF.